This paragraph covers one T cell receptor (delta chain) sequence. For this DNA, TCRdb reports the protein of a much larger clone, which diverges at residue 6, most likely from a read error; the protein presented here is translated directly from the DNA. This sample is drawn from a study of gamma-delta chains in newborns, infants, children. Study details: Microbial exposure reportedly drives polyclonal innate γδ T cell expansion after birth.

The V gene end was trimmed by 4 bases and the J gene end by 7 bases; junction bases not matched to a gene: 13. Germline V gene lookup returns CDR1 GEAIGNYY and CDR2 EKD. CDR3 length: 15 residues. TCRdb reanalyzed the reads using CATT. This table has over a thousand delta-chain clones, 0.85% to 1.2% appearing once. This sequence was found in a child in good health. The chain combines TRDV2 with TRDJ1, with 8 nucleotides matching TRDD3. Sequencing was carried out using blood. CDR3 amino acids: CACDTALGGPSKLIF. In nucleotides, the CDR3 is TGTGCCTGTGATACCGCACTGGGGGGTCCGAGTAAACTCATCTTT.